A selection of T cell receptor beta chains follows, all from one sample in a study of blood T cell repertoires in COVID-19. The table came from immunoSEQ multiplex PCR; TCRdb's copy has only in-frame clones and leaves some out. This sample has over 55,000 clones, with around 91% found just once. The sample consisted of peripheral blood. These TCRs come from a human donor in a cohort sampled during active COVID-19. CDR3s include the opening cysteine and the closing phenylalanine or tryptophan. A D gene is named only where the DNA matches it firmly. Only some rows state a clone size, as once, few, many or a class for expanded clones.

J gene,D gene,V gene,clone size,CDR3 protein,CDR3 DNA
TRBJ1-1,TRBD1,TRBV27,once,CASSLITGVNTEAFF,TGTGCCAGCAGTTTAATAACAGGGGTTAACACTGAAGCTTTCTTT
TRBJ1-1,-,TRBV19,-,CASSSNRDIYTEAFF,TGTGCCAGTAGTTCCAACCGGGACATCTACACTGAAGCTTTCTTT
TRBJ1-1,-,TRBV25-1,-,CASSEGLANTEAFF,TGTGCCAGCAGTGAAGGCCTTGCGAACACTGAAGCTTTCTTT
TRBJ1-1,-,TRBV4-1,few,CASSQGVVLLNTEAFF,TGCGCCAGCAGCCAAGGCGTCGTTCTCCTGAACACTGAAGCTTTCTTT
TRBJ2-7,-,TRBV11-1,-,CASSLKVQTPYEQYF,TGTGCCAGCAGCTTAAAAGTACAGACCCCCTACGAGCAGTACTTC
TRBJ2-7,-,TRBV11-2,-,CASSSLGTYYEQYF,TGTGCCAGCAGCTCACTCGGGACTTACTACGAGCAGTACTTC
TRBJ1-2,-,TRBV27,-,CASSLVSGQGIYGYTF,TGTGCCAGCAGTTTAGTGTCCGGGCAGGGGATCTATGGCTACACCTTC
TRBJ2-3,TRBD2,TRBV27,-,CASQTSGATSTDTQYF,TGTGCCAGCCAGACTAGCGGAGCTACTAGCACAGATACGCAGTATTTT
TRBJ1-2,TRBD1,TRBV7-8,-,CASSSPGGGGYTF,TGTGCCAGCAGCTCACCAGGGGGCGGCGGCTACACCTTC
TRBJ2-7,-,TRBV6-5,few,CASSPLGYYEQYF,TGTGCCAGCAGTCCCCTCGGTTACTACGAGCAGTACTTC
TRBJ1-2,-,TRBV27,-,CASSLAPRGNYGYTF,TGTGCCAGCAGCCTAGCCCCTCGGGGGAACTATGGCTACACCTTC
TRBJ2-7,-,TRBV7-9,-,CASSSPGGYEQYF,TGTGCCAGCAGCTCACCAGGGGGGTACGAGCAGTACTTC
TRBJ1-6,-,TRBV28,-,CASSSPRDNSPLHF,TGTGCCAGCAGTTCGCCCAGGGATAATTCACCCCTCCACTTT
TRBJ2-2,TRBD1,TRBV11-2,-,CASSLVGRGTGELFF,TGTGCCAGCAGCTTAGTCGGCAGGGGGACCGGGGAGCTGTTTTTT
TRBJ2-7,TRBD1,TRBV12-3/TRBV12-4,-,CASSRTGGEQYF,TGTGCCAGCAGCCGGACAGGGGGCGAGCAGTACTTC
TRBJ1-1,-,TRBV18,-,CASSPRTGTTNTEAFF,TGTGCCAGCTCACCACGTACCGGGACTACGAACACTGAAGCTTTCTTT
TRBJ1-6,-,TRBV11-2,-,CASSLHRQARAPLHF,TGTGCCAGCAGCTTACACCGACAGGCTCGGGCACCCCTCCACTTT
TRBJ2-7,-,TRBV19,-,CASSIWLDGDYEQYF,TGTGCCAGTAGTATTTGGTTGGACGGGGACTACGAGCAGTACTTC
TRBJ1-4,-,TRBV11-2,-,CASSLWRGLDDTNEKLFF,TGTGCCAGCAGCCTCTGGCGTGGGCTTGACGACACTAATGAAAAACTGTTTTTT
TRBJ2-7,-,TRBV2,-,CASRPGVEYEQYF,TGTGCCAGCAGACCCGGGGTTGAATACGAGCAGTACTTC
TRBJ1-2,TRBD1,TRBV7-3,-,CASITGDGGVYGYTF,TGTGCCAGCATAACAGGGGACGGTGGCGTCTATGGCTACACCTTC
TRBJ1-2,TRBD1,TRBV24-1,-,CATSDGQDHYGYTF,TGTGCCACCAGTGATGGACAGGACCACTATGGCTACACCTTC
TRBJ1-1,-,TRBV6-2/TRBV6-3,-,CASSPMGGTSAEAFF,TGTGCCAGCAGCCCAATGGGGGGGACCAGCGCTGAAGCTTTCTTT
TRBJ1-5,TRBD1,TRBV9,-,CASSPGTGGADQPQHF,TGTGCCAGCAGTCCCGGGACAGGGGGCGCGGATCAGCCCCAGCATTTT
TRBJ2-6,TRBD1,TRBV29-1,-,CSVSDRDLSGANVLTF,TGCAGCGTTTCGGACAGGGACCTCTCTGGGGCCAACGTCCTGACTTTC
TRBJ1-4,-,TRBV4-1,once,CASSPPRGTTGEKLFF,TGCGCCAGCAGCCCCCCGCGAGGGACAACGGGTGAAAAACTGTTTTTT
TRBJ1-6,TRBD1,TRBV11-2,few,CASSPERYRGRSPLHF,TGTGCCAGCAGCCCCGAAAGATACAGGGGCCGCTCCCCCCTCCACTTT
TRBJ1-4,-,TRBV12-3/TRBV12-4,-,CASSPGEKLFF,TGTGCCAGCAGTCCGGGAGAAAAACTGTTTTTT
TRBJ2-6,TRBD2,TRBV9,-,CASSVGPTSGVTSGANVLTF,TGTGCCAGCAGCGTAGGGCCAACTAGCGGGGTTACCTCTGGGGCCAACGTCCTGACTTTC
TRBJ2-7,-,TRBV11-2,-,CASSLQAELYEQYF,TGTGCCAGCAGCTTACAGGCAGAACTCTACGAGCAGTACTTC
TRBJ2-7,-,TRBV11-2,-,CASSAGTFSALYEQYF,TGTGCCAGCAGCGCCGGGACTTTCTCTGCCCTATACGAGCAGTACTTC
TRBJ1-1,-,TRBV5-1,once,CASSGGRNTEAFF,TGCGCCAGCAGCGGGGGGAGAAACACTGAAGCTTTCTTT
TRBJ1-5,-,TRBV19,-,CASSRGGAGGQPQHF,TGTGCCAGTAGTCGGGGGGGCGCGGGCGGTCAGCCCCAGCATTTT
TRBJ1-1,TRBD1,TRBV9,-,CASSVGTGSEAFF,TGTGCCAGCAGCGTAGGGACAGGGTCTGAAGCTTTCTTT
TRBJ1-1,-,TRBV4-3,-,CASSQGERDTEAFF,TGCGCCAGCAGCCAAGGGGAGAGGGATACTGAAGCTTTCTTT
TRBJ1-2,-,TRBV5-6,-,CASSLDARGFGGYTF,TGTGCCAGCAGCTTGGACGCCAGGGGCTTCGGTGGCTACACCTTC
TRBJ2-5,TRBD2,TRBV6-1,-,CASSDGTRFPETQYF,TGTGCCAGCAGTGACGGGACTAGGTTCCCAGAGACCCAGTACTTC